The TCR beta chain under discussion was sequenced for a study of vaccination and CD4 T cells after COVID-19. The overall study: SARS-CoV-2 PCR on nasal swabs had been positive for the convalescent patients; several were mild and one was severe.

With regard to this clonotype: Its antigen is unknown.

Overall study results and limits: The rise in median SARS-CoV-2-reactive clonotypes, from roughly 22 to 38, was not significant. Median roughly 86% of reactive clones detected in convalescent patients emerged only post-vaccination.

CDR1 is LNHDA and CDR2 is SQIVND in the germline V gene (reference sequence). V dropped 10 bases and J dropped 1 base, with 15 bases sitting between them. The CDR3 has 14 amino acids. Documented time point: late sampling 161 to 241 days after vaccination in three convalescent patients. TCRdb independently ran MiXCR on the PCR reads; one entry per CDR3 protein. Among tens of thousands of distinct CDR3 sequences listed, almost 50% were seen once. Source: CD4+ T cells from blood, taken about 7 months after SARS-CoV-2 vaccination. This clonotype was sampled from a human donor who had recovered from COVID-19. The gene calls are TRBV19 and TRBJ2-3; TRBD1 might be the D (5 bases). CDR3 sequence: CATRGQGGTDTQYF. As DNA, the CDR3 is TGTGCCACCCGTGGGCAGGGTGGCACAGATACGCAGTATTTT.